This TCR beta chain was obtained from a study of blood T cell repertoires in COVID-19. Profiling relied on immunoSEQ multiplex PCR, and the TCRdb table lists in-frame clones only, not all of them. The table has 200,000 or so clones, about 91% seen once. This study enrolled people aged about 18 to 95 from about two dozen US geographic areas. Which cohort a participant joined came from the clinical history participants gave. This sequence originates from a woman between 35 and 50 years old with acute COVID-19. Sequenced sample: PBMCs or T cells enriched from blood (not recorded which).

In DNA form, the CDR3 reads TGTGCCAGCACCCCATTCACAGGGAACTATGGCTACACCTTC. Protein product: CASTPFTGNYGYTF. The V call is TRBV14, the J call TRBJ1-2; a weak D match, TRBD1 (6 bases). This CDR3 spans 14 amino acids. V lost 7 bases and J 2 bases, leaving 14 bases between the germline ends. Per germline, CDR1 SGHDN and CDR2 FVKESK.